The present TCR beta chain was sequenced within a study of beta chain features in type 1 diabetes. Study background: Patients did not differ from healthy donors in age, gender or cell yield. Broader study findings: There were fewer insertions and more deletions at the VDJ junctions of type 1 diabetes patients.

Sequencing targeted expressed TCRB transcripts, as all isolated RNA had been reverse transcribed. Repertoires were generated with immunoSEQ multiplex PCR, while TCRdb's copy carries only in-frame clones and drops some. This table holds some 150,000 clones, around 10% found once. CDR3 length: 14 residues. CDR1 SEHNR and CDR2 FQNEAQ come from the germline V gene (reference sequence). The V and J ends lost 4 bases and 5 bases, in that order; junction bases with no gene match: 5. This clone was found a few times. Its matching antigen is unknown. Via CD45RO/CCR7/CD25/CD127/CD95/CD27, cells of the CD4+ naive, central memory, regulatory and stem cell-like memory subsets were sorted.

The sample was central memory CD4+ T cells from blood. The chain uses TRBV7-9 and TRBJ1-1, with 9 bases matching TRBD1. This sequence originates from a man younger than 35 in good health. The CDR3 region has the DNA TGTGCCAGCAGCTCACAGGGGGCTAGGACTGAAGCTTTCTTT. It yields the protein CASSSQGARTEAFF.